These 9 T cell receptor beta chains share one sample of origin, sequenced in a study of blood T cell repertoires in COVID-19. Libraries were prepared by immunoSEQ multiplex PCR; TCRdb keeps only in-frame clonotypes and omits some of them. The table has roughly 190,000 clones, roughly 79% seen once; the top ten hold 11%. Material for sequencing was peripheral blood. These receptors were taken from a woman aged 40 to 55 with COVID-19, enrolled during active disease.

The gene calls are TRBV5-4 and TRBJ2-3; 10 nucleotides agree with TRBD2. This CDR3 region has 15 residues. Germline values: CDR1 SGHNT, CDR2 YYREEE (reference sequence). J lost 4 bases, V lost 2 bases, and 4 bases had no gene match. This chain's CDR3 is CASSFLAGVSDTQYF. CDR3 in DNA: TGTGCCAGCAGCTTCCTAGCGGGAGTTTCAGATACGCAGTATTTT.

The V and J genes are TRBV12-3 or TRBV12-4 and TRBJ1-4; D remains unclear. CDR3 size: 12 residues. With 6 bases removed from V and 7 bases from J, the gap between germline ends came to 9 bases. This chain's CDR3 is CASRGGIEKLFF. The CDR3 coding sequence is TGTGCCAGCAGAGGAGGGATTGAAAAACTGTTTTTT.

V gene TRBV14 combines with J gene TRBJ2-3, with D perhaps TRBD1 (5 bases). Deletions cut 4 bases from V and 3 bases from J, with 8 bases between. Germline-derived CDR1 and CDR2 are SGHDN and FVKESK. The CDR3 totals 13 residues. For the CDR3, the DNA is TGTGCCAGCAGCCCCCAGGGTACAGATACGCAGTATTTT. Its protein is CASSPQGTDTQYF.

This clone has just one count. This chain uses TRBV7-2 with TRBJ2-2; D is ambiguous. There are 14 residues in the CDR3. Germline V gene data show CDR1 as SGHTA and CDR2 as FQGNSA. With 4 bases removed from V and 0 bases from J, the gap between germline ends came to 6 bases. Here the CDR3 reads CASSYSANTGELFF. The CDR3 bases are TGTGCCAGCAGCTACTCCGCGAACACCGGGGAGCTGTTTTTT.

V gene TRBV18 combines with J gene TRBJ2-1; 7 nucleotides line up with TRBD1. Trimming cost V 5 bases and J 5 bases; bases outside gene matches: 3. Germline CDR1 reads KGHSH; CDR2 reads LQKENI. The CDR3 spans 13 residues. In DNA form, the CDR3 reads TGTGCCAGCTCAGACAGGGTAAACAATGAGCAGTTCTTC. It yields the protein CASSDRVNNEQFF.

The rearrangement links TRBV6-5 to TRBJ2-7; TRBD2 matches at 8 bases. The CDR3 covers 14 residues. The V gene end was trimmed by 6 bases and the J gene end by 3 bases; junction bases not matched to a gene: 7. Germline V gene data show CDR1 as MNHEY and CDR2 as SVGAGI. The CDR3 region has the DNA TGTGCCAGCAGCCCGGGACTAGTGTTCTACGAGCAGTACTTC. Translated: CASSPGLVFYEQYF.

The genes are TRBV7-9 and TRBJ2-5; a weak D match, TRBD1 (5 bases). V was shortened by 8 bases and J by 5 bases, with 12 bases between the two germline ends. Per the germline V gene, CDR1 is SEHNR and CDR2 is FQNEAQ (reference sequence). This CDR3 has 12 amino acids. In DNA, the CDR3 is TGTGCCAGCGCCCTTGCAGGGGAGACCCAGTACTTC. It is translated as CASALAGETQYF.

The V call is TRBV18, the J call TRBJ1-1; TRBD1 is a possible D gene (5 bases). Trimming left V 3 bases short and J 7 bases short, with 9 bases between. CDR1 is KGHSH, CDR2 LQKENI, per germline. The CDR3 sequence is 12 residues long. Here the CDR3 reads CASSPQGGEAFF. The CDR3 DNA sequence: TGTGCCAGCTCACCCCAGGGAGGTGAAGCTTTCTTT.

The V call is TRBV5-1, the J call TRBJ1-2; no definite D call. The CDR3 is 14 residues long. Germline-derived CDR1 and CDR2 are SGHRS and YFSETQ. V was clipped by 0 bases and J by 4 bases, with 10 bases between them. This CDR3 is CASSLAAAAYGYTF. DNA of the CDR3: TGCGCCAGCAGCTTGGCCGCGGCAGCCTATGGCTACACCTTC.